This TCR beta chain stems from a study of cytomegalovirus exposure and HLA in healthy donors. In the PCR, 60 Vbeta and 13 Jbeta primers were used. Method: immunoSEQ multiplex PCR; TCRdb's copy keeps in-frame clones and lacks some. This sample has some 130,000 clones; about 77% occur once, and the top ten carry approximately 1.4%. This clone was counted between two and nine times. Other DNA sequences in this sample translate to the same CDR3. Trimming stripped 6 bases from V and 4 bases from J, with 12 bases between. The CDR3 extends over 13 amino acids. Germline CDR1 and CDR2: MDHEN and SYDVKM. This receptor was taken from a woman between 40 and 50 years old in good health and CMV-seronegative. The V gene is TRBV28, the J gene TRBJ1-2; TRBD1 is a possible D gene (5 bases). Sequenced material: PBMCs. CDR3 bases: TGTGCCAGCAGCTTTGGGGGGGGCTATGGCTACACCTTC. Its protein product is CASSFGGGYGYTF.